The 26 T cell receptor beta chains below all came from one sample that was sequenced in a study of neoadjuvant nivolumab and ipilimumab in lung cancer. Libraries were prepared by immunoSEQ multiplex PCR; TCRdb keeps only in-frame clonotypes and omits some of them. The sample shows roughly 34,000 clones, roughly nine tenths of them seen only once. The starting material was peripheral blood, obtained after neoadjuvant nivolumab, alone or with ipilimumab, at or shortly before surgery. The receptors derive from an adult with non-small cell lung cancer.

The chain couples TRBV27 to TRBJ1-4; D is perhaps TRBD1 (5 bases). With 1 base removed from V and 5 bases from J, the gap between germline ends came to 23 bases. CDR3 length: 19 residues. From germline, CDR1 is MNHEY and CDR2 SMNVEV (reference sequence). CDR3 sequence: CASSLWGGVSRAANEKLFF. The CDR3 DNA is TGTGCCAGCAGTTTATGGGGAGGGGTTTCCCGAGCCGCAAATGAAAAACTGTTTTTT.

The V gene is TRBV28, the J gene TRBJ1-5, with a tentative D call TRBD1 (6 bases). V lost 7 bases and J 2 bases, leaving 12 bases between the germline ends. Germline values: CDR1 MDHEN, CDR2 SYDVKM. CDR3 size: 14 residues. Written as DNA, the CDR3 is TGTGCCAGCACCCGGGGGGCCGGCAATCAGCCCCAGCATTTT. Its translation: CASTRGAGNQPQHF.

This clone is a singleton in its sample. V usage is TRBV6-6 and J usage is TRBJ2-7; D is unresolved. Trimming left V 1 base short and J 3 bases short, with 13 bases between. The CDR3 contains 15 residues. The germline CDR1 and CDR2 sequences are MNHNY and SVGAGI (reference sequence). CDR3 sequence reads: CASSYFLQPSYEQYF. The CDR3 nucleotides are TGTGCCAGCAGTTACTTCCTACAACCGAGCTACGAGCAGTACTTC.

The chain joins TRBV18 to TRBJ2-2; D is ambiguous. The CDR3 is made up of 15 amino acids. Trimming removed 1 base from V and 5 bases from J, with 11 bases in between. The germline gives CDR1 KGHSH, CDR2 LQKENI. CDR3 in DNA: TGTGCCAGCTCACCACGGAGTGCTGGGACCGGGGAGCTGTTTTTT. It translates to CASSPRSAGTGELFF.

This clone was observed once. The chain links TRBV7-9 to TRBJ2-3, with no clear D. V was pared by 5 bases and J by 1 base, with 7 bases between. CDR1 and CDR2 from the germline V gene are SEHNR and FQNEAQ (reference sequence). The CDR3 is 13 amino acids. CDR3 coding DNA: TGTGCCAGCAGCACCGCAGGCACAGATACGCAGTATTTT. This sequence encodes CASSTAGTDTQYF.

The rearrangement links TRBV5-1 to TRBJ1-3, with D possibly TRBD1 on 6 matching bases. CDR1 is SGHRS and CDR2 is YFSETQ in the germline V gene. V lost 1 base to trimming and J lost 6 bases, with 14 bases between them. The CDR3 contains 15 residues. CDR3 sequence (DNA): TGCGCCAGCAGCTTGATAGGACAGACGCAAAACACCATATATTTT. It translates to CASSLIGQTQNTIYF.

The DNA for the CDR3 is TGTGCCAGCAGCTTAGGGAACTGGCGGGGGAGCACAGATACGCAGTATTTT. It specifies CASSLGNWRGSTDTQYF. The rearrangement joins TRBV7-6 to TRBJ2-3; TRBD2 agrees at 7 bases. Germline V lookup: CDR1 SGHVS, CDR2 FNYEAQ. The CDR3 length is 17 residues. J lost 0 bases, V lost 1 base, and 7 bases had no gene match.

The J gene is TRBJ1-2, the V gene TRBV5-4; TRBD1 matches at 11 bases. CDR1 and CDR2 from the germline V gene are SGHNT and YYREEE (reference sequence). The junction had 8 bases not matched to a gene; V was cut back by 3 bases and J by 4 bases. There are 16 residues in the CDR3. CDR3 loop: CASSSDRGRMSYGYTF. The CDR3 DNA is TGTGCCAGCAGCTCGGACAGGGGGCGAATGAGCTATGGCTACACCTTC.

The CDR3 DNA is TGCAGCGTCCCCGGGGCAGCTGGCTACACCTTC. This translates into CSVPGAAGYTF. This chain joins TRBV29-1 and TRBJ1-2; D is perhaps TRBD1 (5 bases). This CDR3 contains 11 residues. Trimming took 6 bases from V and 7 from J, leaving 12 bases between them. Germline-derived CDR1 and CDR2 are SQVTM and ANQGSEA. The whole variable domain, filled in from reference TRBV29-1 and TRBJ1-2, reads SAVISQKPSRDICQRGTSLTIQCQVDSQVTMMFWYRQQPGQSLTLIATANQGSEATYESGFVIDKFPISRPNLTFSTLTVSNMSPEDSSIYLCSVPGAAGYTFGSGTRLTVV.

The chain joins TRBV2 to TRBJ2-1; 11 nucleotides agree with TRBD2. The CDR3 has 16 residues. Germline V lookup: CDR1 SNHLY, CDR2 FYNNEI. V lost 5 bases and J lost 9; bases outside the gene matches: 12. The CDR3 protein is CASSRLAGGPGGEQFF. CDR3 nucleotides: TGTGCCAGCAGTCGCTTAGCGGGAGGGCCAGGGGGTGAGCAGTTCTTC.

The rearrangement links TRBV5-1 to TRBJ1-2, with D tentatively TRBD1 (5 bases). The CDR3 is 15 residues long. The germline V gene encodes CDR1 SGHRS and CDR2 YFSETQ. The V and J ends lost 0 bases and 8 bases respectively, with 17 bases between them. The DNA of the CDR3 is TGCGCCAGCAGCTTGGCCGGGACCCCCGCAGGGGGCTACACCTTC. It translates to CASSLAGTPAGGYTF.

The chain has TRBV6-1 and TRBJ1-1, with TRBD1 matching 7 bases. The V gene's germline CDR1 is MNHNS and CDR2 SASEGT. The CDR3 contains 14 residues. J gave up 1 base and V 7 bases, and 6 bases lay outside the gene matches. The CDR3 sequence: CASMGRGRNTEAFF. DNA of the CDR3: TGTGCCAGCATGGGGAGGGGGCGGAACACTGAAGCTTTCTTT.

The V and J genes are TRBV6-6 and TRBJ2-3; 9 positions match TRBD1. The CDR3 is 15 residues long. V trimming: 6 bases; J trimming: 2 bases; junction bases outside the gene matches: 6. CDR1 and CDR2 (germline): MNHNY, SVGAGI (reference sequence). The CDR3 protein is CASRGTGMSTDTQYF. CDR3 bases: TGTGCCAGCAGGGGGACAGGGATGTCCACAGATACGCAGTATTTT.

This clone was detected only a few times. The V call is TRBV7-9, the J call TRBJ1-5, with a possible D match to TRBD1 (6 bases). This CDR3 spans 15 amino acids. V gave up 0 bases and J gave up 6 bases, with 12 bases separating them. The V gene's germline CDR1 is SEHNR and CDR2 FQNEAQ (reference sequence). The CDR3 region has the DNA TGTGCCAGCAGCTTAGCAGGGGGGATGGGTCAGCCCCAGCATTTT. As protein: CASSLAGGMGQPQHF.

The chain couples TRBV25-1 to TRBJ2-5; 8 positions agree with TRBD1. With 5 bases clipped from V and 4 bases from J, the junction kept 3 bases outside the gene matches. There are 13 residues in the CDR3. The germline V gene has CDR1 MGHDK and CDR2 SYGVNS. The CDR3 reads CASSQGAIETQYF. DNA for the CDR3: TGTGCCAGCAGTCAGGGGGCAATAGAGACCCAGTACTTC.

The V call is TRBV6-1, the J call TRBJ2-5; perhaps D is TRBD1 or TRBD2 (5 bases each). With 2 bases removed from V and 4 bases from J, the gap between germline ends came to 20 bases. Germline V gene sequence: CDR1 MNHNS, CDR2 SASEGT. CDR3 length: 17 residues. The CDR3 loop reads CASSEKPAGTLGETQYF. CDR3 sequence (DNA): TGTGCCAGCAGTGAAAAACCGGCTGGGACCTTGGGAGAGACCCAGTACTTC.

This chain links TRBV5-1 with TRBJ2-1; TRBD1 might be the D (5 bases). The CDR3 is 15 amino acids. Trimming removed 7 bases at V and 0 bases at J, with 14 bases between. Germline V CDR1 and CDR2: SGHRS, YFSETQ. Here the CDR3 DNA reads TGCGCCAGCTCGTCGGGTACAGGCTCCTACAATGAGCAGTTCTTC. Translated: CASSSGTGSYNEQFF.

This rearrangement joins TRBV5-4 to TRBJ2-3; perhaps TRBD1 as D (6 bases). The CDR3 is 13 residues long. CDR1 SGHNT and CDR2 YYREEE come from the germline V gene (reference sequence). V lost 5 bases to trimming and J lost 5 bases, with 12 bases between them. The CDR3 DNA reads TGTGCCAGCAGGCATCAAGGGGGAGATACGCAGTATTTT. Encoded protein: CASRHQGGDTQYF. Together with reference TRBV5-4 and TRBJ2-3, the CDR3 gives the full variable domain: ETGVTQSPTHLIKTRGQQVTLRCSSQSGHNTVSWYQQALGQGPQFIFQYYREEENGRGNFPPRFSGLQFPNYSSELNVNALELDDSALYLCASRHQGGDTQYFGPGTRLTVL.

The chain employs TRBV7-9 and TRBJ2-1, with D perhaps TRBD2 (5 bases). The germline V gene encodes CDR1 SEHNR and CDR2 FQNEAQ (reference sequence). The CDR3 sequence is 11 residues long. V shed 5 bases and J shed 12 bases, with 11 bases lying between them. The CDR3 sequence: CASSNFAGQFF. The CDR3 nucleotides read TGTGCCAGCAGCAATTTCGCGGGGCAGTTCTTC.

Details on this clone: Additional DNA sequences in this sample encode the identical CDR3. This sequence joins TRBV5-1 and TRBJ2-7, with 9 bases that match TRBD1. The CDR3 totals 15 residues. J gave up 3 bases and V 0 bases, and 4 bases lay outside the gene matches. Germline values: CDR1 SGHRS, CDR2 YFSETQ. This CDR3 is CASSLGGQGVYEQYF. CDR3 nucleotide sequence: TGCGCCAGCAGCTTGGGGGGACAGGGCGTCTACGAGCAGTACTTC.

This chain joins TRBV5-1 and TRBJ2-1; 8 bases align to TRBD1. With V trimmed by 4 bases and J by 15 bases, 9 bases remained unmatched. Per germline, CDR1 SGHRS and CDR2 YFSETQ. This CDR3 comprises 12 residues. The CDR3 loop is CASSPRTGRPFF. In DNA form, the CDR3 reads TGCGCCAGCAGCCCCAGGACAGGGCGACCGTTCTTC.

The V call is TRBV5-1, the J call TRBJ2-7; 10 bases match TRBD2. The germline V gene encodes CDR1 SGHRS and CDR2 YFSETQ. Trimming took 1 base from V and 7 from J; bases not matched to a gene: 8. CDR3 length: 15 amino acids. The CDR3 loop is CASSLSGRAFEEQYF. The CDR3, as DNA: TGCGCCAGCAGCTTGAGCGGGAGGGCCTTTGAAGAGCAGTACTTC.

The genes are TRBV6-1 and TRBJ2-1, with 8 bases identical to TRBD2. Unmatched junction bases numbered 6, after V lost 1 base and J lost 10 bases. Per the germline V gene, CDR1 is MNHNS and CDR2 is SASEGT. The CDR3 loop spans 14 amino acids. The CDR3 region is CASSEVWREAEQFF. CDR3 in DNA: TGTGCCAGCAGTGAAGTTTGGCGGGAGGCCGAGCAGTTCTTC.

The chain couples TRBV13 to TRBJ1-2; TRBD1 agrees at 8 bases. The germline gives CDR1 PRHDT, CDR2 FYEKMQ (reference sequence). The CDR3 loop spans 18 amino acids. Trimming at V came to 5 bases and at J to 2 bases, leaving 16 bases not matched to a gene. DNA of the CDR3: TGTGCCAGCAGCAATTTTAACAAAGATGACAGGGGAAACTATGGCTACACCTTC. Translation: CASSNFNKDDRGNYGYTF.

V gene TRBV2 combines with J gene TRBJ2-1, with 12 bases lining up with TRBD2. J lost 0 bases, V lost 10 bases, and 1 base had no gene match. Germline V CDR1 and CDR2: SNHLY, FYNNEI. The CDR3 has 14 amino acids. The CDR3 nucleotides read TGTGCCACTAGCGGGAGGGCCTCCTACAATGAGCAGTTCTTC. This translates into CATSGRASYNEQFF.

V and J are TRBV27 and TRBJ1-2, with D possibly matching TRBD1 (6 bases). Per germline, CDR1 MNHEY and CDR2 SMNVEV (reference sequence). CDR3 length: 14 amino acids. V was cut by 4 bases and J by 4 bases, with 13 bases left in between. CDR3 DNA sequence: TGTGCCAGCAGTTCGAACAGGGCGGCCTATGGCTACACCTTC. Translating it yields CASSSNRAAYGYTF.